This entry features one TCR beta chain sequence. What it binds is not known. CDR1 is LNHNV and CDR2 is YYDKDF in the germline V gene (reference sequence). This CDR3 is 18 amino acids long. With 1 base removed from V and 0 bases from J, the gap between germline ends came to 16 bases. Stated time point: pre-treatment sample, taken before nivolumab and TIL therapy. This entry belongs to a study of TIL therapy for anti-PD-1-resistant metastatic lung cancer. Study in general: Median tumor mutation burden was under 1.9 mutations per megabase. Study results and limitations: This highly selected cohort may not generalize to typical lung cancer patients.

This was the immunoSEQ v3 assay. Profiling relied on immunoSEQ multiplex PCR, and the TCRdb table lists in-frame clones only, not all of them. Among approximately 50,000 clones listed, around 80% were seen once. The sample consisted of blood, taken at baseline. The rearrangement joins TRBV15 to TRBJ2-1, with D perhaps given as TRBD1 or TRBD2 (6 bases each). The TCR comes from a man in his 70s with non-small cell lung cancer. In DNA form, the CDR3 reads TGTGCCACCAGCAGAGGAGGGGGGACTGGAAGCTCCTACAATGAGCAGTTCTTC. The encoded protein is CATSRGGGTGSSYNEQFF. The full variable domain, its missing parts supplied by reference TRBV15 and TRBJ2-1, is DAMVIQNPRYQVTQFGKPVTLSCSQTLNHNVMYWYQQKSSQAPKLLFHYYDKDFNNEADTPDNFQSRRPNTSFCFLDIRSPGLGDTAMYLCATSRGGGTGSSYNEQFFGPGTRLTVL.